A single sample gave rise to the 21 T cell receptor beta chains below, sequenced in a study of cytomegalovirus exposure and HLA in healthy donors. The PCR was carried out with 60 Vbeta primers and 13 Jbeta primers. Repertoires were generated with immunoSEQ multiplex PCR, while TCRdb's copy carries only in-frame clones and drops some. The sample holds approximately 100,000 clones; 60% to 70% are singletons and the top ten take 3% to 4.5%. Material: PBMCs. These receptor sequences come from a man aged 30 to 45 in good health and CMV-seropositive.

The rearrangement joins TRBV5-1 to TRBJ1-5; 7 bases agree with TRBD1. CDR1 is SGHRS and CDR2 is YFSETQ in the germline V gene. CDR3 size: 14 residues. The ends lost 2 bases at V and 3 bases at J; junction bases unmatched: 2. The CDR3 spells CASSFGQDNQPQHF. The CDR3 bases are TGCGCCAGCAGCTTCGGACAGGACAATCAGCCCCAGCATTTT.

The rearrangement uses TRBV7-2 and TRBJ1-2; 10 bases map to TRBD1. Per the germline V gene, CDR1 is SGHTA and CDR2 is FQGNSA. Unmatched junction bases numbered 12, after V lost 5 bases and J lost 3 bases. The CDR3 consists of 17 residues. The CDR3 coding sequence is TGTGCCAGCAGCCAATTTGCCCTCGGACAGGGGGACTATGGCTACACCTTC. It translates to CASSQFALGQGDYGYTF.

The V and J genes are TRBV6-5 and TRBJ1-1; D not resolved. Germline CDR1 reads MNHEY; CDR2 reads SVGAGI. V lost 3 bases, J lost 0 bases, and 5 bases lay in between. The CDR3 runs 13 residues. The CDR3 region has the DNA TGTGCCAGCAGTTATGGCATGAACACTGAAGCTTTCTTT. This translates into CASSYGMNTEAFF.

The J gene is TRBJ1-1, the V gene TRBV20-1, with 7 bases lining up with TRBD1. The V segment lost 6 bases and the J segment 10 bases; nucleotides outside the gene matches: 5. CDR3 length: 10 residues. Germline V gives CDR1 DFQATT, CDR2 SNEGSKA (reference sequence). The DNA of the CDR3 is TGCAGTGCCGACTCAGGGGGAGCTTTCTTT. Its translation: CSADSGGAFF.

The chain joins TRBV11-3 to TRBJ2-5; 8 bases map to TRBD2. Germline V lookup: CDR1 SGHNT, CDR2 YENEEA. This CDR3 contains 15 residues. Trimming cost V 7 bases and J 4 bases; bases outside gene matches: 11. This chain's CDR3 is CASTQTAGGGETQYF. The CDR3 nucleotides are TGTGCCAGCACCCAAACGGCGGGGGGAGGAGAGACCCAGTACTTC. Full variable domain (outside the CDR3, taken from reference TRBV11-3 and TRBJ2-5): EAGVVQSPRYKIIEKKQPVAFWCNPISGHNTLYWYLQNLGQGPELLIRYENEEAVDDSQLPKDRFSAERLKGVDSTLKIQPAELGDSAVYLCASTQTAGGGETQYFGPGTRLLVL.

The gene calls are TRBV19 and TRBJ2-7, with 9 bases fitting TRBD2. CDR1 LNHDA and CDR2 SQIVND come from the germline V gene (reference sequence). The CDR3 length is 13 residues. The J segment lost 6 bases and the V segment lost 8 bases, leaving 8 bases of the junction unmatched. Written as DNA, the CDR3 is TGTGCCAGTGCGGGACTAGCAGGCGGCGAGCAGTACTTC. Translation gives CASAGLAGGEQYF.

This clone has just a few counts. The CDR3: CASSFGGEQFF. The CDR3 DNA follows: TGTGCCAGCAGCTTCGGGGGTGAGCAGTTCTTC. The rearrangement joins TRBV11-2 to TRBJ2-1, with D perhaps matching TRBD2 (6 bases). This CDR3 contains 11 residues. The V gene lost 3 bases and the J gene lost 9 bases, with 6 bases spanning the gap. Germline V gene sequence: CDR1 SGHAT, CDR2 FQNNGV.

A remark on this clone: The same CDR3 also results from other DNA sequences found in this sample. The rearrangement joins TRBV2 to TRBJ1-1, with D possibly TRBD1 on 5 matching bases. The V end was cut by 4 bases, the J end by 2 bases, with 8 bases between. The CDR3 has 13 residues. Germline V gives CDR1 SNHLY, CDR2 FYNNEI. Here the CDR3 reads CASSADRNTEAFF. In DNA, the CDR3 is TGTGCCAGCAGTGCCGACAGAAACACTGAAGCTTTCTTT.

The V gene is TRBV6-1, the J gene TRBJ1-5, with a weak D call TRBD1 (6 bases). From germline, CDR1 is MNHNS and CDR2 SASEGT. Trimming removed 8 bases from V and 7 bases from J, with 15 bases in between. CDR3 length: 13 residues. This CDR3 is CASRSRGGQPQHF. The CDR3 nucleotides are TGTGCCAGCCGAAGCAGGGGTGGGCAGCCCCAGCATTTT.

About this clone: One end of the junction does not line up with germline, which may come from a read error. This chain joins TRBV7-3 and TRBJ2-1, with TRBD2 matching over 7 bases. The CDR3 spans 15 residues. Germline V lookup: CDR1 SGHTA, CDR2 FQGTGA. CDR3 sequence reads: CASSLGGLGSNEQLF. The CDR3 nucleotides are TGTGCCAGCAGCTTAGGAGGACTAGGATCGAATGAGCAGCTCTTC.

The chain combines TRBV4-1 with TRBJ2-1; 7 positions match TRBD2. V shed 1 base and J 6 bases; nucleotides not matched to a gene: 15. The length of the CDR3 is 18 residues. The germline V gene encodes CDR1 MGHRA and CDR2 YSYEKL. CDR3: CASSQGLMSLTSFNEQFF. The CDR3 coding sequence is TGCGCCAGCAGCCAAGGCCTTATGAGCCTGACTAGCTTCAATGAGCAGTTCTTC.

This sequence joins TRBV7-2 and TRBJ2-1; TRBD2 matches 13 bases. In germline, CDR1 is SGHTA, CDR2 FQGNSA. V gave up 5 bases and J gave up 7 bases; unmatched junction bases: 11. The CDR3 runs to 17 residues. DNA of the CDR3: TGTGCCAGCAGCCAGTCCCCGGGACTAGCGGGGCAAAATGAGCAGTTCTTC. It yields the protein CASSQSPGLAGQNEQFF.

V usage is TRBV4-2 and J usage is TRBJ2-5; D is perhaps TRBD1 (6 bases). Matching the DNA end better, TRBJ2-7 makes the J call doubtful. Germline V gene lookup returns CDR1 LGHNA and CDR2 YNFKEQ. The CDR3 consists of 15 residues. As DNA, the CDR3 is TGTGCCAGCAGCCAGGGGACATCGAGCTCCTACGAGCAGTACTTC. Protein product: CASSQGTSSSYEQYF.

The chain is built from TRBV11-2 and TRBJ2-7; TRBD2 agrees at 11 bases. Germline CDR1 is SGHAT and CDR2 is FQNNGV. CDR3 size: 15 residues. With 0 bases clipped from V and 5 bases from J, the junction kept 3 bases outside the gene matches. The DNA of the CDR3 is TGTGCCAGCAGCTTAGAACTAGCGGGGGTGAACGAGCAGTACTTC. Protein product: CASSLELAGVNEQYF.

This chain links TRBV9 with TRBJ2-1; possible D gene TRBD2, 6 bases. The V gene lost 6 bases and the J gene lost 4 bases, with 17 bases spanning the gap. Germline V gives CDR1 SGDLS, CDR2 YYNGEE. This CDR3 contains 15 residues. The CDR3 reads CASTSLSSGYNEQFF. The CDR3 DNA follows: TGTGCCAGCACTTCCCTTAGCAGCGGGTACAATGAGCAGTTCTTC.

V usage is TRBV27 and J usage is TRBJ2-1, with 11 bases lining up with TRBD2. V was pared by 4 bases and J by 3 bases, with 5 bases of the junction left unmatched. The length of the CDR3 is 16 residues. CDR1 and CDR2 (germline): MNHEY, SMNVEV (reference sequence). The CDR3 loop is CASSSYLAGGYNEQFF. As DNA, the CDR3 is TGTGCCAGCAGTTCCTACCTAGCGGGGGGCTACAATGAGCAGTTCTTC.

The V gene is TRBV2, the J gene TRBJ2-3; D uncertain. The germline CDR1 and CDR2 sequences are SNHLY and FYNNEI. The CDR3 is 12 residues long. Between the trimmed V and J ends, which lost 3 bases and 4 bases, there was a span of 5 bases. The DNA for the CDR3 is TGTGCCAGCAGTGAGTATTCAGATACGCAGTATTTT. It translates to CASSEYSDTQYF.

The chain has TRBV4-1 and TRBJ2-3; weak D call: TRBD2 (5 bases). The CDR3 totals 15 residues. Trimming stripped 0 bases from V and 4 bases from J, with 11 bases between. CDR1 and CDR2 (germline): MGHRA, YSYEKL. The DNA of the CDR3 is TGCGCCAGCAGCCAAGAAAGGGCGGGTTCAGATACGCAGTATTTT. It codes for CASSQERAGSDTQYF.

The chain recombines TRBV6-5 with TRBJ1-4; D remains ambiguous. The germline gives CDR1 MNHEY, CDR2 SVGAGI. CDR3 length: 12 residues. Trimming removed 4 bases at V and 8 bases at J, with 8 bases between. The CDR3 sequence is CASSSRYEKLFF. DNA of the CDR3: TGTGCCAGCAGTTCCCGGTACGAAAAACTGTTTTTT.

This chain connects TRBV9 to TRBJ1-6; no definite D call. Germline values: CDR1 SGDLS, CDR2 YYNGEE. The CDR3 sequence is 15 residues long. V was cut by 4 bases and J by 0 bases, with 8 bases left in between. The CDR3 DNA sequence: TGTGCCAGCAGCCCCCGGAGCTCCTATAATTCACCCCTCCACTTT. Protein product: CASSPRSSYNSPLHF.

The chain is built from TRBV6-1 and TRBJ2-1; D not certain. From germline, CDR1 is MNHNS and CDR2 SASEGT. The CDR3 is 15 amino acids. The V end lost 1 base, the J end lost 6 bases, and 13 bases lay between the germline ends. The CDR3, as DNA: TGTGCCAGCAGTGAAGTTGCAGGTTCGGCCAATGAGCAGTTCTTC. This translates into CASSEVAGSANEQFF.